This TCR beta chain was identified during a study of regulatory T cells in long-lasting Graves disease. To make TCR beta libraries, researchers used iRepertoire HTBI primers and Arm-PCR of CDR3 regions. TCRdb re-derived calls from the multiplex PCR reads in MiXCR, one entry per CDR3 protein. The data contain more than 350,000 distinct CDR3 sequences, under 15% of them singletons. V gave up 0 bases and J gave up 3 bases, with 12 bases separating them. This CDR3 has 16 residues. In germline, CDR1 is MNHEY, CDR2 SMNVEV (reference sequence). This clonotype was counted many times. Time point reported: newly diagnosed GD, antithyroid drugs for less than 3 months. There was RNA extracted from PBMCs, and the TCR library was made from it. Each of the patients was recruited from an endocrinology department situated in Xi'an, China. The same sample was also used in a study of T cells in Graves' hyperthyroidism and ophthalmopathy. That work adds: With a duration under 2 months, the hyperthyroidism was newly diagnosed in patients aged 18 to 65.

Source: peripheral blood mononuclear cells (PBMCs), taken at new diagnosis, from a patient treated with antithyroid drugs. The sequence derives from a woman aged 30 to 39 with Graves disease. The chain joins TRBV27 to TRBJ1-3; a possible D gene is TRBD1 (6 bases). The CDR3 reads CASSLSSQGSGNTIYF. CDR3 coding DNA: TGTGCCAGCAGTTTATCGAGCCAGGGGAGTGGAAACACCATATATTTT.